This T cell receptor (beta chain) comes out of a study of shared clonotypes between healthy human individuals. Study-wide context: Three plates were used per donor for CD4 naive, three for CD4 memory, two for CD8 naive and one for CD8 memory.

Study-wide results and caveats: Non-shared clonotypes had lower generation probabilities than those shared by all four donors. Naive subsets usually exceeded memory subsets in estimated richness.

Concerning this clone: The target antigen is unknown.

The protocol was immunoSEQ multiplex PCR, while the TCRdb copy is restricted to in-frame clones and leaves out a portion. The sample includes some 2.1 million clones, about 95% of them seen just once. Naive CD8 cells were CD45RO-negative, positively selected for CCR7, excluding terminally differentiated effector memory CD45RA+ cells. Every contributor of samples was a Caucasian grown-up residing in Nashville, Tennessee. Germline CDR1 is MNHEY and CDR2 is SMNVEV (reference sequence). Trimming stripped 5 bases from V and 6 bases from J, with 20 bases between. This CDR3 region has 16 residues. The TCR originated in a young man in good health. Sequencing input: naive CD8+ T cells sorted from blood. The rearrangement joins TRBV27 to TRBJ2-1; D ambiguous. CDR3 amino acids: CASSPSLLGTGNEQFF. As DNA, the CDR3 is TGTGCCAGCAGTCCCTCCTTACTTGGAACTGGCAATGAGCAGTTCTTC.